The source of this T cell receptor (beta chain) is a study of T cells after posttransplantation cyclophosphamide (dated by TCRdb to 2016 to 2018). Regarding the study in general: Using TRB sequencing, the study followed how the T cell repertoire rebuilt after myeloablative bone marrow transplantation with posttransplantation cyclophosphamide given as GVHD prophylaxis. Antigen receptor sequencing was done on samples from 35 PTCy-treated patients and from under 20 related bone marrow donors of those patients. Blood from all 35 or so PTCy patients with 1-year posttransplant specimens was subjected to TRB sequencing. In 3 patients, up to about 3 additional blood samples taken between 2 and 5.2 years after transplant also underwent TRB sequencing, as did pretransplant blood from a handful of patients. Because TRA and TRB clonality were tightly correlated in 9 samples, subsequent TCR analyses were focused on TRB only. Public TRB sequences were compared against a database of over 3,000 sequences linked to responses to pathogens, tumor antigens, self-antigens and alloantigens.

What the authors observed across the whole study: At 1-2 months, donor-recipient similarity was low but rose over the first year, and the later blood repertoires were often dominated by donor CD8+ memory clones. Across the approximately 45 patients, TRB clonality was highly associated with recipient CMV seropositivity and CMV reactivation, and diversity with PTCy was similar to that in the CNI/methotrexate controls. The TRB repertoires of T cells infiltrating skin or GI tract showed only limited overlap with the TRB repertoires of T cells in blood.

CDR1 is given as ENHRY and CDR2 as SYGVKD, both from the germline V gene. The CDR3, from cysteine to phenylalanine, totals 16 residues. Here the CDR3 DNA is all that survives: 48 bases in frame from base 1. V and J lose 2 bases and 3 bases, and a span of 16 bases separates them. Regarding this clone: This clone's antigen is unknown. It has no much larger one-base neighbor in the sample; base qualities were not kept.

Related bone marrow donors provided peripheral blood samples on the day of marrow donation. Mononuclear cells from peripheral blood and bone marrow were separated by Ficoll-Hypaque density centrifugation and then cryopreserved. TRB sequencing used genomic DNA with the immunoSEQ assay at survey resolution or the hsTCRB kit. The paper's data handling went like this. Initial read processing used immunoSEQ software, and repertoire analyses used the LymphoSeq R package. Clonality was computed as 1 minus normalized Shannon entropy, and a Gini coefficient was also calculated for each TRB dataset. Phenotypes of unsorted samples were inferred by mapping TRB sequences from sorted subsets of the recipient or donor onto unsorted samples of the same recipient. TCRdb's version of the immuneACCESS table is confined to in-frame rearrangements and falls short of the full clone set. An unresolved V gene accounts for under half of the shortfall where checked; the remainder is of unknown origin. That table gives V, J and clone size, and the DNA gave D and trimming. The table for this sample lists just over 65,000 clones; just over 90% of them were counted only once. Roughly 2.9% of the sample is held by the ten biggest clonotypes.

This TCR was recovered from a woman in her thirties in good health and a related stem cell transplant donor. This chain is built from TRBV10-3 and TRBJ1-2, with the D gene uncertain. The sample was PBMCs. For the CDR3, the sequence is CAISEIRQKTYYGYTF. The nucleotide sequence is TGTGCCATCAGTGAGATAAGGCAGAAGACTTACTATGGCTACACCTTC.